This TCR beta chain was recovered during a study of control samples from healthy donors and cancer patients. Germline CDR1 reads MGHRA; CDR2 reads YSYEKL. Unmatched junction bases numbered 3, after V lost 6 bases and J lost 2 bases. The CDR3 has 14 amino acids. In this sample, this clone turned up once. Clones were read by immunoSEQ multiplex PCR, and TCRdb kept only the in-frame ones, dropping some. The sample consists of 100,000 to 110,000 clones, roughly 87% of them appearing once. The gene calls are TRBV4-1 and TRBJ2-7; 11 bases map to TRBD2. The sequenced sample consisted of blood. This TCR derives from a woman in her fifties or sixties in good health. CDR3 sequence: CASRPSGGPYEQYF. The DNA of the CDR3 is TGCGCCAGCAGACCTAGCGGGGGGCCCTACGAGCAGTACTTC.